The 24 T cell receptor beta chains listed next were all sequenced from one sample in a study of T cells expressing NK-cell markers (dated by TCRdb to 2019 to 2021). Library creation used 5' RACE. Sequencing was carried out with an Illumina HiSeq 2000. Following reprocessing of the reads by TCRdb, the data hold one row per CDR3 protein sequence and no DNA is available. The sample's table covers some 450,000 distinct CDR3 sequences. The ten largest clones take up less than 7.5% of the sample. Specimen: blood T cells: a sorted CD56 or NKG2C T cell subset, CD4+ or CD8+ T cells, or bulk PBMC T cells (not recorded which). Receptor source: a woman aged 18 to 75 in good health.

J is TRBJ1-2 and V is TRBV12-3 or TRBV12-4; TCRdb calls TRBD1, which cannot be checked without DNA. The CDR3 loop spans 15 amino acids. CDR3 amino acids: CASRSTGGPDYGYTF.

The V gene is TRBV4-1, the J gene TRBJ1-1; TCRdb indicates TRBD1, and absent DNA this call remains unverified. This CDR3 has 14 residues. Per germline, CDR1 MGHRA and CDR2 YSYEKL. CDR3 sequence reads: CASRWTGGYAEAFF.

CDR3 sequence: CSVTGGGRETQYF. The chain carries TRBV29-1 and TRBJ2-5; TCRdb lists TRBD1, though no DNA is available to test this call. The germline V gene encodes CDR1 SQVTM and CDR2 ANQGSEA. The CDR3 is 13 residues long. Full variable domain (rest looked up from reference TRBV29-1 and TRBJ2-5): SAVISQKPSRDICQRGTSLTIQCQVDSQVTMMFWYRQQPGQSLTLIATANQGSEATYESGFVIDKFPISRPNLTFSTLTVSNMSPEDSSIYLCSVTGGGRETQYFGPGTRLLVL.

The V and J genes are TRBV7-9 and TRBJ2-7. This CDR3 has 14 residues. From germline, CDR1 is SEHNR and CDR2 FQNEAQ (reference sequence). The CDR3 spells CASSHGFPTNEQYF.

The gene calls are TRBV29-1 and TRBJ2-1; TCRdb reports TRBD1, a call that lacks DNA to check it against. The CDR3 runs to 13 residues. Germline-derived CDR1 and CDR2 are SQVTM and ANQGSEA. CDR3 region: CSVESLTYNEQFF.

The genes are TRBV7-2 and TRBJ1-4; TCRdb returns TRBD1, unconfirmable since there is no DNA. Germline V gene lookup returns CDR1 SGHTA and CDR2 FQGNSA. The CDR3 spans 16 residues. CDR3 sequence reads: CASSFGGAGTNEKLFF.

The chain combines TRBV3-1 with TRBJ2-1; TCRdb lists TRBD2, though no DNA is available to test this call. CDR3 length: 16 amino acids. Per germline, CDR1 LGHDT and CDR2 YNNKEL (reference sequence). The CDR3 region is CASSRRASGANNEQFF.

This rearrangement joins TRBV9 to TRBJ2-7; TCRdb calls TRBD1, which cannot be checked without DNA. CDR1 is SGDLS, CDR2 YYNGEE, per germline. The length of the CDR3 is 15 residues. The CDR3 loop is CASSVRGAATYEQYF.

The rearrangement joins TRBV7-3 to TRBJ2-4; no DNA is available, so the TRBD1 call from TCRdb remains unchecked. Per germline, CDR1 SGHTA and CDR2 FQGTGA. The CDR3 is made up of 15 amino acids. The chain's CDR3 is CASSFPPGMRNIQYF.

This chain uses TRBV4-3 with TRBJ2-2; TCRdb's assignment of TRBD1 cannot be checked, as there is no DNA. Germline V lookup: CDR1 LGHNA, CDR2 YSLEER. CDR3 length: 15 residues. CDR3 sequence reads: CASSQRTGGTGELFF.

The chain employs TRBV20-1 and TRBJ2-1; TCRdb returns TRBD2, unconfirmable since there is no DNA. Germline CDR1 and CDR2: DFQATT and SNEGSKA (reference sequence). This CDR3 has 15 residues. CDR3 sequence: CSALPTGLASNEQFF.

The chain carries TRBV5-1 and TRBJ2-1. The CDR3 extends over 14 amino acids. Germline assignment: CDR1 SGHRS and CDR2 YFSETQ. This chain's CDR3 is CASSLEGNYNEQFF.

This chain connects TRBV20-1 to TRBJ2-3; TCRdb outputs TRBD2, but without DNA this stays unchecked. The CDR3 runs to 18 residues. Germline lookup yields CDR1 DFQATT and CDR2 SNEGSKA (reference sequence). CDR3 loop: CSANLLAGGPTSTDTQYF.

V gene TRBV5-6 combines with J gene TRBJ2-5; without DNA, the TCRdb call of TRBD2 cannot be checked. Germline CDR1 is SGHDT and CDR2 is YYEEEE. The CDR3 is 15 residues long. The chain's CDR3 is CASSLYPSGQETQYF.

The CDR3 region is CSVEEDTRDNEQFF. The rearrangement links TRBV29-1 to TRBJ2-1. The CDR3 totals 14 residues. Germline lookup yields CDR1 SQVTM and CDR2 ANQGSEA.

The J gene is TRBJ2-1, the V gene TRBV24-1; TCRdb names TRBD2, which stays unverified in the absence of DNA. Looked up from germline, CDR1 is KGHDR and CDR2 is SFDVKD. The CDR3 is made up of 15 amino acids. CDR3 sequence reads: CATGGGLSSYNEQFF.

J is TRBJ2-2 and V is TRBV20-1; TCRdb lists TRBD1, though no DNA is available to test this call. Germline V gives CDR1 DFQATT, CDR2 SNEGSKA (reference sequence). The CDR3 runs to 16 residues. The CDR3 sequence: CSARVGTGGQGGELFF.

The chain employs TRBV12-3 or TRBV12-4 and TRBJ1-6. CDR3 size: 14 residues. The CDR3 here is CASSFLEGNSPLHF.

The rearrangement joins TRBV7-2 to TRBJ2-1; the TRBD2 assignment by TCRdb is unverifiable without DNA. The CDR3 spans 15 residues. Per germline, CDR1 SGHTA and CDR2 FQGNSA. This CDR3 is CASSLRLAGSNEQFF.

The rearrangement joins TRBV20-1 to TRBJ2-2; TCRdb selects TRBD1, and the lack of DNA leaves this call unchecked. CDR1 is DFQATT and CDR2 is SNEGSKA in the germline V gene (reference sequence). This CDR3 is built from 14 residues. CDR3 in amino acids: CSAERGGNTGELFF.

This rearrangement joins TRBV25-1 to TRBJ1-4. The CDR3 runs to 13 residues. In germline, CDR1 is MGHDK, CDR2 SYGVNS. The CDR3 reads CASSGGFLRELFF.

V gene TRBV29-1 combines with J gene TRBJ1-1; the TCRdb D gene call, TRBD1, has no DNA to confirm it. This CDR3 has 13 residues. Germline loops: CDR1 SQVTM, CDR2 ANQGSEA. CDR3 sequence: CSVGGQGITEAFF. The whole variable domain, remainder taken from reference TRBV29-1 and TRBJ1-1, is SAVISQKPSRDICQRGTSLTIQCQVDSQVTMMFWYRQQPGQSLTLIATANQGSEATYESGFVIDKFPISRPNLTFSTLTVSNMSPEDSSIYLCSVGGQGITEAFFGQGTRLTVV.

This sequence joins TRBV7-2 and TRBJ2-1; TCRdb gives TRBD2 as the D gene, but with no DNA this cannot be confirmed. CDR1 SGHTA and CDR2 FQGNSA come from the germline V gene. CDR3 length: 14 amino acids. CDR3 amino acids: CASSKELASGEQFF.

The chain carries TRBV4-3 and TRBJ2-7; TCRdb returns TRBD2, unconfirmable since there is no DNA. The CDR3 loop spans 14 amino acids. Germline CDR1 LGHNA, CDR2 YSLEER. The CDR3 protein is CASSQDRLHYEQYF.